Listed here is a single T cell receptor (beta chain). The antigen is not known. This entry is derived from a study of monozygotic twins with inflammatory bowel disease. During cDNA synthesis, UMIs that each contained a 6-nucleotide sample barcode were added by means of template switching. TCRdb reworked the 5' RACE reads into one entry per CDR3 protein, no DNA. The sample holds 200,000 to 250,000 distinct CDR3 sequences. CDR3 length equals 17 residues. Germline V gene lookup returns CDR1 KGHSH and CDR2 LQKENI. Broader study findings: Especially where disease activity was present, IBD patients had fewer clonotypes in common with others than healthy twins did. Background noise in patient repertoires may stem from differing immunosuppressive treatments.

The sequenced material came from blood. The clonotype originates from a human donor with ulcerative colitis or Crohn's disease, or a healthy co-twin of an affected twin (not recorded which). This chain uses TRBV18 with TRBJ1-2; the TRBD1 assignment by TCRdb is unverifiable without DNA. CDR3 in amino acids: CASSEQGSPTSNYGYTF.